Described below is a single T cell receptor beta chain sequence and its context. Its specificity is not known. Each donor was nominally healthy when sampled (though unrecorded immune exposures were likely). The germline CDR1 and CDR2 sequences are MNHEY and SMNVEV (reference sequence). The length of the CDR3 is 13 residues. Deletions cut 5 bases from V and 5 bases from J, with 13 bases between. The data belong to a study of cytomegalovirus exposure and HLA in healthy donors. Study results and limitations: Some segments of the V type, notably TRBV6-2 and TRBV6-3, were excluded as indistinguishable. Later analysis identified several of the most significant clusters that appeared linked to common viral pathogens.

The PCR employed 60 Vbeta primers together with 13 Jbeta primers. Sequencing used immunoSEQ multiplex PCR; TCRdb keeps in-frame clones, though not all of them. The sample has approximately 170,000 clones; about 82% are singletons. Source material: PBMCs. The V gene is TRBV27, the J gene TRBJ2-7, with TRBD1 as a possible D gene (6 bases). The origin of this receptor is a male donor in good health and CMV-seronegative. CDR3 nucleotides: TGTGCCAGCAGTCTTACAGGGTCCCACGAGCAGTACTTC. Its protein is CASSLTGSHEQYF.